The text below deals with one T cell receptor beta chain. Its antigen is still unknown. This specimen comes from a study of cytomegalovirus exposure and HLA in healthy donors. Study results and limitations: Analysis performed later found more than 15,000 TCR beta sequences associated with HLA alleles at 0.05 false discovery rate. In a later analysis, a genetic analysis reported fewer productive-TCR N-insertions in an Asian-associated ancestry cluster than the cohort average.

Healthy bone marrow donors made up the donor group. A multiplex PCR was run with 60 Vbeta primers and 13 Jbeta primers. The table came from immunoSEQ multiplex PCR; TCRdb's copy has only in-frame clones and leaves some out. The sample holds roughly 150,000 clones, 60% to 85% seen once. The ends were cut back, 0 bases at V and 11 bases at J, with 8 bases in the middle. This CDR3 contains 12 residues. Germline V gene sequence: CDR1 LGHNT, CDR2 FRNRAP. This receptor was identified in a man aged 35 to 55 in good health and CMV-seropositive. The J gene is TRBJ2-1, the V gene TRBV12-5; D possibly corresponds to TRBD1 (6 bases). The sequenced sample was PBMCs. This CDR3 reads CASGLVQGKQFF. CDR3 sequence (DNA): TGTGCTAGTGGTTTGGTACAGGGAAAGCAGTTCTTC.